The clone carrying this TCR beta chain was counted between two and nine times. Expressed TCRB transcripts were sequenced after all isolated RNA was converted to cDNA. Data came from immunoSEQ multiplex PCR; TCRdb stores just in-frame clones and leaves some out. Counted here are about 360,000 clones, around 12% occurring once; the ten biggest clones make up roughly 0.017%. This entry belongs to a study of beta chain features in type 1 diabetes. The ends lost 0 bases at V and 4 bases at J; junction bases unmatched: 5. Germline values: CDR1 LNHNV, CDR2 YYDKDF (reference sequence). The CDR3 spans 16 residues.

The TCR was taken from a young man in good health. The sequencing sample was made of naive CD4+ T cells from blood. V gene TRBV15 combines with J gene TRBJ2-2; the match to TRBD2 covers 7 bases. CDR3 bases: TGTGCCACCAGCAGAGATGCGGGAGCGGGCACCGGGGAGCTGTTTTTT. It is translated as CATSRDAGAGTGELFF.